A single sample is the source of the 21 T cell receptor beta chains below, sequenced in a study of CD8+CD57+ T cells in acquired aplastic anemia. Profiles of TCR beta VDJ and CDR3 were generated from a genomic DNA template. MiXCR, run by TCRdb on the reads, gives a single entry per CDR3 protein. The table has under 200,000 distinct CDR3 sequences, 35% to 55% seen once. The sequenced material came from sorted CD4+, CD8+, or CD8+CD57+ T cells (not recorded which) from PBMCs. Every receptor here comes from a human donor in good health.

This clonotype was seen at least ten times. This chain uses TRBV19 with TRBJ2-7; D is undetermined. CDR1 is LNHDA and CDR2 is SQIVND in the germline V gene (reference sequence). This CDR3 has 13 amino acids. The V and J ends lost 4 bases and 0 bases respectively, with 7 bases between them. The CDR3 DNA reads as TGTGCCAGTAGTAGCGGCAGCTCCTACGAGCAGTACTTC. Its protein is CASSSGSSYEQYF.

This rearrangement joins TRBV11-1 to TRBJ2-3; possible D gene TRBD1, 7 bases. The CDR3 is made up of 19 amino acids. The germline V and J ends were trimmed by 3 bases and 0 bases, with 22 bases remaining between them. Germline V gene sequence: CDR1 SGHAT, CDR2 FQDESV (reference sequence). DNA of the CDR3: TGTGCCAGCAGCTTCCCCCGGGCAGGGGGGATTTCTAGCACAGATACGCAGTATTTT. Protein: CASSFPRAGGISSTDTQYF. The full variable domain, rest sourced from reference TRBV11-1 and TRBJ2-3, is EAEVAQSPRYKITEKSQAVAFWCDPISGHATLYWYRQILGQGPELLVQFQDESVVDDSQLPKDRFSAERLKGVDSTLKIQPAELGDSAMYLCASSFPRAGGISSTDTQYFGPGTRLTVL.

As concerns this clonotype: No conserved phenylalanine or tryptophan ends this CDR3, so it is likely a read error. This chain connects TRBV29-1 to TRBJ2-2; perhaps TRBD2 as D (6 bases). V shed 5 bases and J shed 3 bases, with 13 bases lying between them. The CDR3 covers 14 residues. Germline loops: CDR1 SQVTM, CDR2 ANQGSEA. The CDR3 nucleotides read TGCAGCGTTCAAAGGGACTCTTACACCGGGGAGCTGTTTTCT. Protein sequence: CSVQRDSYTGELFS.

The chain joins TRBV14 to TRBJ2-7; possible D gene TRBD1, 6 bases. This CDR3 is built from 14 residues. Germline loops: CDR1 SGHDN, CDR2 FVKESK. V lost 5 bases, J lost 1 base, and 12 bases lay in between. Here the CDR3 DNA reads TGTGCCAGCAGCGCTTGGACAGTATCCTACGAGCAGTACTTC. As protein: CASSAWTVSYEQYF.

There are many counts of this clonotype. The chain uses TRBV10-1 and TRBJ1-2, with 7 bases identical to TRBD1. Per the germline V gene, CDR1 is WNHNN and CDR2 is SYGVQD (reference sequence). The CDR3 spans 13 residues. Trimming took 5 bases from V and 8 from J; bases not matched to a gene: 8. The CDR3 bases are TGCGCCAGCAGTCAGACAGGGAGTCGCGGCTACACCTTC. Translated, it gives CASSQTGSRGYTF.

The rearrangement links TRBV20-1 to TRBJ2-1; D unclear. The CDR3 runs 13 residues. Deletions cut 4 bases from V and 0 bases from J, with 7 bases between. Germline V CDR1 and CDR2: DFQATT, SNEGSKA (reference sequence). This CDR3 is CSATKSSYNEQFF. As DNA, the CDR3 is TGCAGTGCTACTAAGAGCTCCTACAATGAGCAGTTCTTC.

CDR3 in DNA: TGCGCCAGCAGAACAGGGGGAGATGAAAAACTGTTTTTT. Encoded protein: CASRTGGDEKLFF. The J gene is TRBJ1-4, the V gene TRBV10-2; 8 bases match TRBD1. Germline assignment: CDR1 WSHSY and CDR2 SAAADI. After removal of 6 bases from V and 6 bases from J, the junction contained 3 bases not matched to a gene. This CDR3 spans 13 amino acids.

This clonotype came up a few times. The chain uses TRBV2 and TRBJ1-2; 9 bases map to TRBD1. Germline CDR1 is SNHLY and CDR2 is FYNNEI. This CDR3 is built from 14 residues. After removal of 6 bases from V and 2 bases from J, the junction contained 4 bases not matched to a gene. The CDR3 here is CASREDRGNYGYTF. The CDR3 DNA reads TGTGCCAGCAGGGAGGACAGGGGAAACTATGGCTACACCTTC.

This clonotype was seen a few times. The chain employs TRBV19 and TRBJ1-2, with 7 bases that match TRBD1. J gave up 2 bases and V 2 bases, and 2 bases lay outside the gene matches. Germline assignment: CDR1 LNHDA and CDR2 SQIVND (reference sequence). This CDR3 contains 14 residues. CDR3 amino acids: CASSITQGNYGYTF. The CDR3 DNA reads TGTGCCAGTAGTATAACACAGGGGAACTATGGCTACACCTTC.

The V call is TRBV7-2, the J call TRBJ2-6; D gene ambiguous. Germline values: CDR1 SGHTA, CDR2 FQGNSA. The CDR3 runs 13 residues. Trimming cost V 4 bases and J 3 bases, with 4 bases left between them. The CDR3 reads CASSSDGANVLTF. CDR3 DNA sequence: TGTGCCAGCAGCTCCGATGGGGCCAACGTCCTGACTTTC.

Comment on this clonotype: This may be a read error: a much more frequent sequence differs by one nucleotide. The missing conserved phenylalanine or tryptophan at the end of this CDR3 makes a read error likely. The chain employs TRBV12-3 or TRBV12-4 and TRBJ2-1, with D maybe TRBD2 (5 bases). CDR3 length: 15 amino acids. Deletions cut 10 bases from V and 0 bases from J, with 16 bases between. Written as DNA, the CDR3 is TGTGCCACAGCTCAAGAGCGGATCTCCTACAATGAGCAGTTCCTC. It encodes CATAQERISYNEQFL.

The chain is built from TRBV19 and TRBJ2-1; D remains unclear. The CDR3 contains 15 residues. V was pared by 3 bases and J by 6 bases, with 15 bases between. Germline CDR1 and CDR2: LNHDA and SQIVND (reference sequence). This chain's CDR3 is CASSIQEFPLNEQFF. The CDR3 DNA reads TGTGCCAGTAGTATTCAGGAGTTCCCCCTCAATGAGCAGTTCTTC.

A word on this clonotype: This may be a read error, as it is one base from a much larger clone. This rearrangement joins TRBV6-5 to TRBJ1-4, with D unclear. The length of the CDR3 is 14 residues. CDR1 is MNHEY and CDR2 is SVGAGI in the germline V gene. CDR3 sequence: CAGSSSMNNEKLFF. The CDR3 DNA reads TGTGCCGGCAGTAGCTCGATGAATAATGAAAAACTGTTTTTT.

This clonotype was observed a handful of times. The chain couples TRBV24-1 to TRBJ2-7, with D possibly being TRBD1 or TRBD2 (5 bases each). Per the germline V gene, CDR1 is KGHDR and CDR2 is SFDVKD. Trimming cost V 4 bases and J 4 bases, with 16 bases left between them. This CDR3 region has 15 residues. The CDR3 region has the DNA TGTGCCACCAGTGACAACAGCGTTGGGGGATACGAGCAGTACTTC. It specifies CATSDNSVGGYEQYF.

This clonotype was seen many times. The junction differs from germline at one of its ends, possibly a read error. The J gene is TRBJ2-7, the V gene TRBV9; D perhaps matches TRBD1 (5 bases). The CDR3 spans 12 residues. Germline V gene lookup returns CDR1 SGDLS and CDR2 YYNGEE. The DNA of the CDR3 is TGTGCCAGCAGCGTACTTGACCCACAGGCCCATTTC. Protein: CASSVLDPQAHF.

The genes are TRBV29-1 and TRBJ2-3; D might be TRBD1 (5 bases). Trimming removed 3 bases from V and 1 base from J, with 5 bases in between. Germline V CDR1 and CDR2: SQVTM, ANQGSEA. The length of the CDR3 is 12 residues. The DNA for the CDR3 is TGCAGCGTTGACAGGGGCACAGATACGCAGTATTTT. Its translation is CSVDRGTDTQYF.

The chain uses TRBV29-1 and TRBJ2-7; D gene uncertain. This CDR3 has 12 amino acids. Germline V gene lookup returns CDR1 SQVTM and CDR2 ANQGSEA. Trimming shortened V by 2 bases and J by 7 bases, and 12 bases separated the two germline ends. Here the CDR3 DNA reads TGCAGCGTTGAACTAGTCTTGGGTGAGCAGTACTTC. Amino acids: CSVELVLGEQYF.

V usage is TRBV19 and J usage is TRBJ1-2; TRBD1 might be the D (5 bases). Per the germline V gene, CDR1 is LNHDA and CDR2 is SQIVND (reference sequence). Trimming took off 7 bases at V and 1 base at J, with 10 bases between the two ends. The CDR3 is 13 amino acids. The CDR3 sequence: CASTVTDNYGYTF. Here the CDR3 DNA reads TGTGCCAGTACCGTGACAGATAACTATGGCTACACCTTC.

This clonotype was recorded many times. This chain joins TRBV12-3 or TRBV12-4 and TRBJ2-7, with no clear D. Trimming cost V 7 bases and J 3 bases, with 7 bases left between them. The CDR3 is 11 amino acids. This chain's CDR3 is CASKGGYEQYF. The CDR3 nucleotides are TGTGCCAGCAAAGGCGGCTACGAGCAGTACTTC.

This clonotype has a count of ten or more. The V call is TRBV2, the J call TRBJ2-1; the D gene could be TRBD1 or TRBD2 (6 bases each). Germline assignment: CDR1 SNHLY and CDR2 FYNNEI. V lost 11 bases and J lost 6, with 17 bases in between. This CDR3 is built from 13 residues. DNA for the CDR3: TGTGCCGAGGGGGGAGTCTATGGCAATGAGCAGTTCTTC. This sequence encodes CAEGGVYGNEQFF.

This clonotype was detected many times. The chain employs TRBV20-1 and TRBJ1-1; 10 positions agree with TRBD1. This CDR3 has 14 amino acids. V shed 6 bases and J 1 base; nucleotides not matched to a gene: 5. Germline values: CDR1 DFQATT, CDR2 SNEGSKA (reference sequence). The CDR3: CSAWDRGANTEAFF. The CDR3 DNA follows: TGCAGTGCGTGGGACAGGGGCGCGAACACTGAAGCTTTCTTT.